Presented here are 18 T cell receptor beta chains from one specimen sequenced in a study of cytomegalovirus exposure and HLA in healthy donors. Both 60 Vbeta primers and 13 Jbeta primers went into the PCR. This table comes from immunoSEQ multiplex PCR, and its TCRdb copy is limited to in-frame clones, with some not included. This sample carries around 100,000 clones, 78% of them seen once, and the ten largest clones take about 4%. Source material: PBMCs. These receptor sequences come from a woman between 40 and 50 years old in good health and CMV-seropositive.

The chain combines TRBV6-6 with TRBJ1-5, with D perhaps matching TRBD1 (5 bases). The V and J ends lost 0 bases and 2 bases respectively, with 11 bases between them. CDR1 MNHNY and CDR2 SVGAGI come from the germline V gene (reference sequence). The CDR3 consists of 16 residues. CDR3 residues: CASSYSGGNGNQPQHF. Here the CDR3 DNA reads TGTGCCAGCAGTTACTCGGGGGGGAACGGCAATCAGCCCCAGCATTTT.

The V and J genes are TRBV11-1 and TRBJ2-5; 7 bases are shared with TRBD2. The germline V gene encodes CDR1 SGHAT and CDR2 FQDESV (reference sequence). There are 13 residues in the CDR3. V lost 5 bases to trimming and J lost 2 bases; unmatched junction nucleotides: 2. The chain's CDR3 is CASSRDYQETQYF. The CDR3 DNA sequence: TGTGCCAGCAGCAGGGACTATCAAGAGACCCAGTACTTC.

The chain joins TRBV5-4 to TRBJ2-2; maybe TRBD2 (5 bases). Germline assignment: CDR1 SGHNT and CDR2 YYREEE (reference sequence). The CDR3 is 15 residues long. Trimming took 2 bases from V and 3 from J, leaving 11 bases between them. The CDR3 loop is CASSFSRAYTGELFF. Written as DNA, the CDR3 is TGTGCCAGCAGCTTCTCGAGGGCCTACACCGGGGAGCTGTTTTTT. Filled out from reference TRBV5-4 and TRBJ2-2, the complete variable domain reads ETGVTQSPTHLIKTRGQQVTLRCSSQSGHNTVSWYQQALGQGPQFIFQYYREEENGRGNFPPRFSGLQFPNYSSELNVNALELDDSALYLCASSFSRAYTGELFFGEGSRLTVL.

This clone turned up a few times. This chain connects TRBV19 to TRBJ2-7; 7 bases are a match to TRBD1. Germline CDR1 reads LNHDA; CDR2 reads SQIVND (reference sequence). The ends lost 6 bases at V and 7 bases at J; junction bases unmatched: 9. This CDR3 spans 13 amino acids. This chain's CDR3 is CASSGTVTREQYF. The CDR3 DNA reads as TGTGCCAGTAGCGGGACAGTGACCCGGGAGCAGTACTTC.

The chain has TRBV5-1 and TRBJ2-2; TRBD1 matches 9 bases. Trimming took 5 bases from V and 7 from J; bases not matched to a gene: 6. Germline assignment: CDR1 SGHRS and CDR2 YFSETQ. The CDR3 extends over 14 amino acids. DNA of the CDR3: TGCGCCAGCAGTCCACAGGGGGCAGGCGGGGAGCTGTTTTTT. Encoded protein: CASSPQGAGGELFF.

V is TRBV5-5 and J is TRBJ1-2; unclear D gene. Germline-derived CDR1 and CDR2 are SGHKS and YYEKEE (reference sequence). The V and J ends lost 2 bases and 4 bases respectively, with 27 bases between them. The CDR3 is made up of 19 amino acids. CDR3 loop: CASSFNYARREGFGYGYTF. The CDR3 DNA reads as TGTGCCAGCAGCTTTAATTATGCTCGTAGGGAGGGCTTTGGCTATGGCTACACCTTC.

The gene calls are TRBV4-2 and TRBJ2-2; 8 bases agree with TRBD2. Germline V gives CDR1 LGHNA, CDR2 YNFKEQ. The CDR3 runs to 16 residues. Germline trimming cut 4 bases from V and 1 base from J; bases unmatched to any gene: 5. The CDR3 loop reads CASSPKRERNTGELFF. As DNA, the CDR3 is TGTGCCAGCAGCCCTAAGCGGGAGCGGAACACCGGGGAGCTGTTTTTT.

The rearrangement joins TRBV18 to TRBJ2-3, with 9 bases lining up with TRBD2. J gave up 1 base and V 5 bases, and 13 bases lay outside the gene matches. The V gene's germline CDR1 is KGHSH and CDR2 LQKENI. The CDR3 has 18 amino acids. The CDR3: CASSSRLAAGIGTDTQYF. For the CDR3, the DNA is TGTGCCAGCTCATCCCGACTAGCGGCAGGGATAGGCACAGATACGCAGTATTTT.

The V call is TRBV5-8, the J call TRBJ2-7; weak D call: TRBD1 (5 bases). This CDR3 contains 13 residues. Between the trimmed V and J ends, which lost 1 base and 4 bases, there was a span of 9 bases. Germline loops: CDR1 SGHTS, CDR2 YDEGEE. For the CDR3, the DNA is TGTGCCAGCAGCTTGCAGGGTAGTTACGAGCAGTACTTC. It encodes CASSLQGSYEQYF.

The chain joins TRBV10-2 to TRBJ1-1, with D maybe TRBD1 (6 bases). The V and J ends lost 8 bases and 5 bases respectively, with 15 bases between them. Germline loops: CDR1 WSHSY, CDR2 SAAADI. CDR3 length: 13 residues. The CDR3: CASLFAGATEAFF. The CDR3 nucleotides are TGCGCCAGCTTATTTGCGGGGGCGACTGAAGCTTTCTTT.

The chain employs TRBV15 and TRBJ1-5, with D perhaps matching TRBD1 (6 bases). The CDR3 has 16 amino acids. The V gene lost 2 bases and the J gene lost 6 bases, with 17 bases spanning the gap. The germline CDR1 and CDR2 sequences are LNHNV and YYDKDF (reference sequence). CDR3: CATSRFQGSTPQPQHF. CDR3 bases: TGTGCCACCAGCAGATTTCAGGGGTCTACACCTCAGCCCCAGCATTTT.

CDR3 sequence (DNA): TGTGCCAGCAGGGGGACTACAATCAGTAGGGCCCAGTACTTC. Its protein is CASRGTTISRAQYF. The chain has TRBV28 and TRBJ2-5; 7 nucleotides line up with TRBD2. This CDR3 has 14 residues. The germline V gene encodes CDR1 MDHEN and CDR2 SYDVKM. V lost 6 bases, J lost 9 bases, and 13 bases stayed unmatched.

Notes on this clone: At one boundary the junction diverges from the germline segment, which might be a read error. V usage is TRBV7-7 and J usage is TRBJ2-3; the D gene is possibly TRBD1 (7 bases). This CDR3 region has 14 residues. Germline CDR1 reads SSHAT; CDR2 reads FNYEAQ (reference sequence). The CDR3 DNA follows: TGTGCTAGCAGCCCCGGAGGGGGCGCAGATACGCAGTATTTT. It yields the protein CASSPGGGADTQYF.

The chain couples TRBV19 to TRBJ2-7; 8 positions match TRBD2. V shed 3 bases and J 6 bases; nucleotides not matched to a gene: 10. The CDR3 spans 15 residues. Germline V gives CDR1 LNHDA, CDR2 SQIVND (reference sequence). CDR3 nucleotide sequence: TGTGCCAGTAGTATTAAACTGGGACTAGTAAGCGAGCAGTACTTC. Amino acid sequence: CASSIKLGLVSEQYF.

The V and J genes are TRBV2 and TRBJ2-1; 9 positions match TRBD2. This CDR3 region has 15 residues. The germline V gene has CDR1 SNHLY and CDR2 FYNNEI. V gave up 11 bases and J gave up 8 bases; unmatched junction bases: 16. In DNA form, the CDR3 reads TGTGCCTCCCAAGGGCGAGCGGGAGGTTTGGATGAGCAGTTCTTC. Its translation is CASQGRAGGLDEQFF.

The rearrangement links TRBV30 to TRBJ1-1; D may be TRBD1 (5 bases). CDR1 GTSNPN and CDR2 SVGIG come from the germline V gene (reference sequence). V was pared by 2 bases and J by 8 bases, with 15 bases between. The CDR3 has 13 residues. The CDR3, as DNA: TGTGCCTGGAGTAGAAAGGGGAAAACCGAAGCTTTCTTT. The encoded protein is CAWSRKGKTEAFF.

The chain uses TRBV15 and TRBJ2-4; 7 bases match TRBD1. This CDR3 comprises 16 residues. V shed 4 bases, J shed 1 base, and the junction held 7 bases outside the gene matches. Germline assignment: CDR1 LNHNV and CDR2 YYDKDF (reference sequence). CDR3 sequence reads: CATSTRQGAAKNIQYF. Here the CDR3 DNA reads TGTGCCACCAGCACCCGACAGGGCGCCGCCAAAAACATTCAGTACTTC.

The V and J genes are TRBV5-4 and TRBJ2-3; TRBD1 agrees at 10 bases. CDR1 is SGHNT and CDR2 is YYREEE in the germline V gene (reference sequence). With V trimmed by 4 bases and J by 4 bases, 6 bases remained unmatched. The CDR3 is 15 residues long. CDR3 nucleotide sequence: TGTGCCAGCAGCCGGGACAGGGGCGTCGCAGATACGCAGTATTTT. This sequence encodes CASSRDRGVADTQYF.